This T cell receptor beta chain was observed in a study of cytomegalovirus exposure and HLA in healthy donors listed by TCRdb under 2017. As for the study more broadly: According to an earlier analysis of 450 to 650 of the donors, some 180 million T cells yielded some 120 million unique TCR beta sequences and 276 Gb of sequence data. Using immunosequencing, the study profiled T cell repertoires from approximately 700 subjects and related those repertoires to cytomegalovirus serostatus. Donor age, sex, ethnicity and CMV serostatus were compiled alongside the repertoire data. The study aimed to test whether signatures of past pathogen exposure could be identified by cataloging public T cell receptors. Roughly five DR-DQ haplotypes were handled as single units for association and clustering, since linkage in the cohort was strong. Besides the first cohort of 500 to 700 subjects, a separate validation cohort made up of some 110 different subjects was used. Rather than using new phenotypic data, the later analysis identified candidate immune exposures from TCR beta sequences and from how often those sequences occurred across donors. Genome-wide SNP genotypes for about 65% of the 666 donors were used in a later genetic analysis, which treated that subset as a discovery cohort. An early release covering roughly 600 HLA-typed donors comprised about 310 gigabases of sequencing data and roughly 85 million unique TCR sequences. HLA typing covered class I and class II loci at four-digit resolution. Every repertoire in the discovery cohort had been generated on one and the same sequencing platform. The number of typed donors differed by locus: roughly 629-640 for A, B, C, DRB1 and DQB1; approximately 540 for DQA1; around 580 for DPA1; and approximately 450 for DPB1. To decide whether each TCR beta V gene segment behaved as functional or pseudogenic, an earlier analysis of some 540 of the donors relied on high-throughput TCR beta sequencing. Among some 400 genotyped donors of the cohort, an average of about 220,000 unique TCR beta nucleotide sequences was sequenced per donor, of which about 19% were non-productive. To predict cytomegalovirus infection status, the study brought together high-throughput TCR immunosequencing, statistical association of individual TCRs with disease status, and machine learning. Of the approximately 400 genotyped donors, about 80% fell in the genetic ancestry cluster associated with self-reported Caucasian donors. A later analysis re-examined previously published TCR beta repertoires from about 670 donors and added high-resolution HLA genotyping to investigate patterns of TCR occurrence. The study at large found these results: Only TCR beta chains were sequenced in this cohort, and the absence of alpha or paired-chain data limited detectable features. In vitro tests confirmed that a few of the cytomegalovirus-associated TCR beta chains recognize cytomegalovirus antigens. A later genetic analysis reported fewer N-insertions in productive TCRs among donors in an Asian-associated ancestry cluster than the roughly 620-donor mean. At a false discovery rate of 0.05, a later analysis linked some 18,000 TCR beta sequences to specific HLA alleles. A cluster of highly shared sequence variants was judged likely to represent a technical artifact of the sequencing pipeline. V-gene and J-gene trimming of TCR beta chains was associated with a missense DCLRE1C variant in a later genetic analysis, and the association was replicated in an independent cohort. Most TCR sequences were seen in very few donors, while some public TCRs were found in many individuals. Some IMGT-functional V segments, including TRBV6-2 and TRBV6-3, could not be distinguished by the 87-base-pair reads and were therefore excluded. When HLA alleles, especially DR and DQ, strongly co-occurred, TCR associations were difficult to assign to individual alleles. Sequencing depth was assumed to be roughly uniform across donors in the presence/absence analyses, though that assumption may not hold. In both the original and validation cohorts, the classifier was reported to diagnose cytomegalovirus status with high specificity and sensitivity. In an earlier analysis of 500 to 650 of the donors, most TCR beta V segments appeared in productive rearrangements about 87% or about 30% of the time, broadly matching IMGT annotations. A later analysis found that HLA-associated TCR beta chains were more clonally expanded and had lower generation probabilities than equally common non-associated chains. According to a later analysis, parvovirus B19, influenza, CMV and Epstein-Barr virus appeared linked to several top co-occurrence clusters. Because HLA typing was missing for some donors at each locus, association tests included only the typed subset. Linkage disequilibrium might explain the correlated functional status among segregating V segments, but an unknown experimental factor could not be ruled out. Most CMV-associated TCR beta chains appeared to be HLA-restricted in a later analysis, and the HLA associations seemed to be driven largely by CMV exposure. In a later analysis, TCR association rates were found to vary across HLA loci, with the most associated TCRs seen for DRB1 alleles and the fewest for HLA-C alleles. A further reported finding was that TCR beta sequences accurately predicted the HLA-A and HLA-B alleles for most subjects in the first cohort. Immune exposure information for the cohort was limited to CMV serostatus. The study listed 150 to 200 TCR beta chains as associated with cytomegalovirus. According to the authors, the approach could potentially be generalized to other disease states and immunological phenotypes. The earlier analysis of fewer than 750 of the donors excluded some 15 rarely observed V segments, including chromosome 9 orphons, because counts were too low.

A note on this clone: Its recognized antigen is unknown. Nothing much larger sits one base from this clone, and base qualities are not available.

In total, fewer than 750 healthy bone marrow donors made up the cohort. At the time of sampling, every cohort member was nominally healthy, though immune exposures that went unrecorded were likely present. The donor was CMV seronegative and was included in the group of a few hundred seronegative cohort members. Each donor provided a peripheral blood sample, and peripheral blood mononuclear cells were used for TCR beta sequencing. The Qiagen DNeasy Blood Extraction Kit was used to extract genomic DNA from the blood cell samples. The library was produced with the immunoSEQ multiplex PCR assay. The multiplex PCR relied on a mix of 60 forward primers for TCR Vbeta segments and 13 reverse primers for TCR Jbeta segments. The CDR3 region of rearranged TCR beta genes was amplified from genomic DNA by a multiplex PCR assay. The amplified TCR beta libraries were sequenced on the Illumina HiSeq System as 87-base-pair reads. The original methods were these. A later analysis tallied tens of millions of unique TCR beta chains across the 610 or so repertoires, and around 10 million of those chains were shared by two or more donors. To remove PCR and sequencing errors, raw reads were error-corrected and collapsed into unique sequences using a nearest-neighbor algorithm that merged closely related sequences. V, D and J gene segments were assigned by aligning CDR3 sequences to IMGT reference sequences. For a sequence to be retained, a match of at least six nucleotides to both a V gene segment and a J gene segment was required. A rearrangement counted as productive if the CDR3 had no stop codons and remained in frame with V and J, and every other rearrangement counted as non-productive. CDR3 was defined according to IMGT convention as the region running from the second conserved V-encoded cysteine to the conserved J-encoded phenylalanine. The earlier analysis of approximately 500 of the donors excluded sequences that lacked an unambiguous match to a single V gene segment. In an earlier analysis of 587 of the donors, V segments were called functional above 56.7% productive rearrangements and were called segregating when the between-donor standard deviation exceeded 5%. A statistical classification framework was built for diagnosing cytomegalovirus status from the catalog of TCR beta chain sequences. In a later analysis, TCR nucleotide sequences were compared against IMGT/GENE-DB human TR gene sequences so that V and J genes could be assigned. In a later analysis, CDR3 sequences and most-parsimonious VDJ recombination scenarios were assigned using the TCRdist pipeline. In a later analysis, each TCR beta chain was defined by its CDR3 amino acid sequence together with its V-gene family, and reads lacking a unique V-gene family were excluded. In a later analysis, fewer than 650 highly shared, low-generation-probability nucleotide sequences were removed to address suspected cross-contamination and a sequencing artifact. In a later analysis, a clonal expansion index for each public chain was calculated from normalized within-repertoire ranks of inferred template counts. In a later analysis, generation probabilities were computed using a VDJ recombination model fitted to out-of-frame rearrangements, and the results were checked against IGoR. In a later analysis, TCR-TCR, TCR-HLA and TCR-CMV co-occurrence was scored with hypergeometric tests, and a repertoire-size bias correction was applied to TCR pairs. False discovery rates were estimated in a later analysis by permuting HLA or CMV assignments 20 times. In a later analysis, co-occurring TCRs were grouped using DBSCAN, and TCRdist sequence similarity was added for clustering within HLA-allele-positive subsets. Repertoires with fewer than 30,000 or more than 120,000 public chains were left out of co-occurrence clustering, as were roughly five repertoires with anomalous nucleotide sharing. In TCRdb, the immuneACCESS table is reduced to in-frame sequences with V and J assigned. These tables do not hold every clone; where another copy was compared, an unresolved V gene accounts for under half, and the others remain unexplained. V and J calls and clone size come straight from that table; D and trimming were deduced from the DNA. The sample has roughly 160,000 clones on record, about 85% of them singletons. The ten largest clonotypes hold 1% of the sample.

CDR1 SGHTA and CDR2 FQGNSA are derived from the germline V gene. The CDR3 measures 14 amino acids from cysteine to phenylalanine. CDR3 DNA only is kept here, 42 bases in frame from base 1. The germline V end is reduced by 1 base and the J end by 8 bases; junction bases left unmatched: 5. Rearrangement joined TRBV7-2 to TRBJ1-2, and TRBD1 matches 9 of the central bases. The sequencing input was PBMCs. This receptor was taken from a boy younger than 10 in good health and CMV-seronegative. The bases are TGTGCCAGCAGCTTAGGGGGACAGGGAGGAGGCTACACCTTC. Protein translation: CASSLGGQGGGYTF.